Following are 24 T cell receptor beta chains from one sample sequenced in a study of shared clonotypes between healthy human individuals. Profiling relied on immunoSEQ multiplex PCR, and the TCRdb table lists in-frame clones only, not all of them. In the table there are about 2.3 million clones, 85% to 95% of which are singletons. The sequencing input was naive CD4+ T cells from PBMCs. Stated subset: CD45RA+ positively selected. The receptors come from a man younger than 35 in good health. Some clones in this sample may be carry-over from other donors' samples.

The chain employs TRBV1 and TRBJ2-1; the table's D call of TRBD2 was not tested on the DNA. TRBV1 constitutes a pseudogene. This CDR3 region has 15 residues. This CDR3 reads CTRVKTGTPANEQFF. The DNA of the CDR3 is TGCACCAGGGTGAAAACCGGGACTCCCGCGAATGAGCAGTTCTTC.

The chain joins TRBV30 to TRBJ2-5; 8 nucleotides line up with TRBD1. The CDR3 covers 15 residues. V was pared by 1 base and J by 2 bases, with 6 bases of the junction left unmatched. CDR1 and CDR2 from the germline V gene are GTSNPN and SVGIG (reference sequence). CDR3 amino acids: CAWSGTGLGQETQYF. As DNA, the CDR3 is TGTGCCTGGAGTGGGACAGGGCTTGGACAAGAGACCCAGTACTTC.

This clone was seen just once. The chain recombines TRBV7-9 with TRBJ2-7; D may be TRBD1 (5 bases). The germline CDR1 and CDR2 sequences are SEHNR and FQNEAQ (reference sequence). V lost 5 bases and J lost 9, with 17 bases in between. The CDR3 runs to 13 residues. CDR3 residues: CASSAHGTGMQYF. CDR3 nucleotide sequence: TGTGCCAGCAGCGCCCACGGTACAGGTATGCAGTACTTC. Based on the CDR3 plus reference TRBV7-9 and TRBJ2-7, the full variable domain is DTGVSQNPRHKITKRGQNVTFRCDPISEHNRLYWYRQTLGQGPEFLTYFQNEAQLEKSRLLSDRFSAERPKGSFSTLEIQRTEQGDSAMYLCASSAHGTGMQYFGPGTRLTVT.

This clone was picked up one time. The chain combines TRBV9 with TRBJ2-7; D is unresolved. Looked up from germline, CDR1 is SGDLS and CDR2 is YYNGEE. This CDR3 is built from 15 residues. Trimming left V 0 bases short and J 3 bases short, with 13 bases between. In DNA form, the CDR3 reads TGTGCCAGCAGCGTAGCTGGGAACCCCGGCTACGAGCAGTACTTC. As protein: CASSVAGNPGYEQYF.

The gene calls are TRBV7-9 and TRBJ1-2, with TRBD1 identical over 9 bases. The V and J ends lost 5 bases and 3 bases, in that order; junction bases with no gene match: 7. Germline-derived CDR1 and CDR2 are SEHNR and FQNEAQ (reference sequence). This CDR3 has 15 amino acids. The CDR3 here is CASSPWTGEDYGYTF. CDR3 coding DNA: TGTGCCAGCAGCCCATGGACAGGGGAGGACTATGGCTACACCTTC.

This clone was detected only once. This chain links TRBV28 with TRBJ1-3, with TRBD1 matching over 9 bases. CDR1 and CDR2 from the germline V gene are MDHEN and SYDVKM. The CDR3 length is 17 residues. J gave up 1 base and V 0 bases, and 4 bases lay outside the gene matches. The chain's CDR3 is CASSLWTGGRSGNTIYF. The CDR3 nucleotides are TGTGCCAGCAGTTTATGGACAGGGGGACGGTCTGGAAACACCATATATTTT.

The rearrangement uses TRBV28 and TRBJ2-1; D possibly uses TRBD1 or TRBD2 (6 bases each). The CDR3 consists of 14 residues. V was clipped by 6 bases and J by 4 bases, with 13 bases between them. The germline V gene encodes CDR1 MDHEN and CDR2 SYDVKM. For the CDR3, the DNA is TGTGCCAGCAGGCGGGACACGAGGTACAATGAGCAGTTCTTC. Protein product: CASRRDTRYNEQFF.

This chain uses TRBV9 with TRBJ2-1, with 11 bases matching TRBD2. The CDR3 spans 18 residues. CDR1 and CDR2 from the germline V gene are SGDLS and YYNGEE. The J segment lost 3 bases and the V segment lost 2 bases, leaving 10 bases of the junction unmatched. CDR3: CASSVPSKGLAGYNEQFF. The CDR3 nucleotides read TGTGCCAGCAGCGTCCCCTCGAAAGGACTAGCGGGCTACAATGAGCAGTTCTTC.

The chain joins TRBV6-1 to TRBJ2-7; the D call may be TRBD1 or TRBD2 (5 bases each). CDR1 and CDR2 (germline): MNHNS, SASEGT. The V gene lost 4 bases and the J gene lost 4 bases, with 17 bases spanning the gap. This CDR3 has 15 amino acids. This chain's CDR3 is CASSVTGTENYEQYF. In DNA form, the CDR3 reads TGTGCCAGCAGTGTAACCGGGACGGAGAATTACGAGCAGTACTTC.

This chain connects TRBV27 to TRBJ1-2, with D maybe TRBD1 (5 bases). CDR3 length: 13 amino acids. The germline V and J ends were trimmed by 4 bases and 8 bases, with 14 bases remaining between them. CDR1 and CDR2 from the germline V gene are MNHEY and SMNVEV (reference sequence). The CDR3 sequence is CASSSDRHWGYTF. In nucleotides, the CDR3 is TGTGCCAGCAGTTCCGACAGACACTGGGGCTACACCTTC.

This chain uses TRBV5-6 with TRBJ2-3, with D tentatively TRBD1 (6 bases). Between the trimmed V and J ends, which lost 4 bases and 4 bases, there was a span of 13 bases. This CDR3 comprises 14 residues. CDR1 is SGHDT and CDR2 is YYEEEE in the germline V gene. CDR3 loop: CASSGTSNADTQYF. CDR3 sequence (DNA): TGTGCCAGCAGCGGGACATCTAACGCAGATACGCAGTATTTT.

The rearrangement uses TRBV2 and TRBJ2-1; D is possibly TRBD2 (6 bases). V shed 5 bases and J shed 7 bases, with 15 bases lying between them. This CDR3 is 14 amino acids long. The germline V gene has CDR1 SNHLY and CDR2 FYNNEI. The CDR3 is CASSISGRINEQFF. The CDR3 DNA reads as TGTGCCAGCAGTATCTCAGGGAGGATAAATGAGCAGTTCTTC.

CDR3 DNA: TGTGCCAGCTCACCTTTTTTCGGCGTCTCAGGCCTTAATGAAAAACTGTTTTTT. Protein product: CASSPFFGVSGLNEKLFF. The genes are TRBV18 and TRBJ1-4; no firm D call. CDR3 length: 18 amino acids. V was shortened by 3 bases and J by 4 bases, with 21 bases between the two germline ends. Germline V lookup: CDR1 KGHSH, CDR2 LQKENI.

The CDR3 reads CASSSAPGQGNEAFF. The CDR3, as DNA: TGCGCCAGCAGCTCGGCCCCTGGGCAGGGAAATGAAGCTTTCTTT. The chain uses TRBV5-1 and TRBJ1-1; tentatively, D is TRBD1 (5 bases). The CDR3 loop spans 15 amino acids. The V end lost 3 bases, the J end lost 7 bases, and 19 bases lay between the germline ends. Germline CDR1 SGHRS, CDR2 YFSETQ. Full variable domain (outside the CDR3, taken from reference TRBV5-1 and TRBJ1-1): KAGVTQTPRYLIKTRGQQVTLSCSPISGHRSVSWYQQTPGQGLQFLFEYFSETQRNKGNFPGRFSGRQFSNSRSEMNVSTLELGDSALYLCASSSAPGQGNEAFFGQGTRLTVV.

V is TRBV28 and J is TRBJ1-5; TRBD1 matches at 10 bases. The V segment lost 4 bases and the J segment 0 bases; nucleotides outside the gene matches: 15. CDR1 and CDR2 (germline): MDHEN, SYDVKM. The CDR3 has 20 amino acids. The DNA for the CDR3 is TGTGCCAGCAGTTCCAATCTCTGGGACAGGGGCGCAAGTAGCAATCAGCCCCAGCATTTT. This codes for CASSSNLWDRGASSNQPQHF.

The chain joins TRBV7-3 to TRBJ2-5, with no clear D. The CDR3 totals 15 residues. Per germline, CDR1 SGHTA and CDR2 FQGTGA. V was shortened by 1 base and J by 5 bases, with 14 bases between the two germline ends. CDR3 amino acids: CASSLSPAVSETQYF. The CDR3 DNA follows: TGTGCCAGCAGCTTAAGTCCCGCAGTCTCCGAGACCCAGTACTTC.

The rearrangement links TRBV30 to TRBJ2-2; D unclear. V was shortened by 4 bases and J by 2 bases, with 11 bases between the two germline ends. Per germline, CDR1 GTSNPN and CDR2 SVGIG (reference sequence). This CDR3 is 14 amino acids long. In nucleotides, the CDR3 is TGTGCCTGGAAAGGTACAGTTAACACCGGGGAGCTGTTTTTT. Translated, it gives CAWKGTVNTGELFF.

This chain uses TRBV28 with TRBJ1-5; tentative D call: TRBD1 (5 bases). Per the germline V gene, CDR1 is MDHEN and CDR2 is SYDVKM. V was pared by 3 bases and J by 5 bases, with 11 bases between. CDR3 length: 14 residues. The CDR3 loop is CASSFRGGDQPQHF. The CDR3 DNA sequence: TGTGCCAGCAGTTTCCGCGGGGGTGATCAGCCCCAGCATTTT.

J is TRBJ2-1 and V is TRBV19; D is possibly TRBD2 (6 bases). V lost 10 bases and J 8 bases, leaving 24 bases between the germline ends. Germline V gives CDR1 LNHDA, CDR2 SQIVND (reference sequence). This CDR3 is built from 15 residues. The CDR3 DNA follows: TGTGCCACCGCATCCGGGGGATACTTTCGCGATGAGCAGTTCTTC. This encodes CATASGGYFRDEQFF.

The chain couples TRBV28 to TRBJ1-1, with TRBD1 identical over 7 bases. This CDR3 is 13 amino acids long. With 7 bases clipped from V and 0 bases from J, the junction kept 2 bases outside the gene matches. Germline assignment: CDR1 MDHEN and CDR2 SYDVKM. The CDR3 is CASKGGLNTEAFF. The CDR3, as DNA: TGTGCCAGCAAAGGGGGCTTGAACACTGAAGCTTTCTTT.

This clone was seen only once. The rearrangement links TRBV4-2 to TRBJ1-4, with D perhaps TRBD1 (6 bases). The CDR3 spans 15 residues. V gave up 7 bases and J gave up 3 bases, with 15 bases separating them. Germline V CDR1 and CDR2: LGHNA, YNFKEQ. Written as DNA, the CDR3 is TGTGCCAGCAAAATGGGGGGGGCCCCTAATGAAAAACTGTTTTTT. It is translated as CASKMGGAPNEKLFF.

The chain employs TRBV11-3 and TRBJ2-7, with D unclear. The CDR3 has 13 residues. The germline CDR1 and CDR2 sequences are SGHNT and YENEEA. V was trimmed by 1 base and J by 1 base, leaving 5 bases between them. In nucleotides, the CDR3 is TGTGCCAGCAGCTTAGGAGATTCCTACGAGCAGTACTTC. It codes for CASSLGDSYEQYF.

The chain uses TRBV6-6 and TRBJ2-7; maybe TRBD2 (5 bases). The CDR3 is made up of 12 amino acids. The germline CDR1 and CDR2 sequences are MNHNY and SVGAGI (reference sequence). V lost 9 bases to trimming and J lost 2 bases, with 11 bases between them. The CDR3 DNA sequence: TGTGCCAGTCGGACTGCCACCTACGAGCAGTACTTC. This translates into CASRTATYEQYF.

This sequence joins TRBV5-4 and TRBJ2-7; TRBD1 agrees at 9 bases. V trimming: 3 bases; J trimming: 7 bases; junction bases outside the gene matches: 11. CDR3 length: 15 residues. Germline assignment: CDR1 SGHNT and CDR2 YYREEE (reference sequence). CDR3: CASSSRQGGMGEQYF. CDR3 in DNA: TGTGCCAGCAGCTCGAGACAGGGGGGCATGGGGGAGCAGTACTTC.